This T cell receptor (beta chain) originates from a study of blood T cell repertoires in COVID-19. Study-wide background: T cells, B-cell-depleted T cells, or PBMCs supplied cDNA or gDNA.

As handled by the study authors: It was from reference gene primer amplification that nucleated cell counts were estimated. Using immunoSEQ multiplex PCR, the repertoire was profiled, and TCRdb retains in-frame clones only, with some absent. The V and J calls and clone size come from that table; D and trimming were worked out from the DNA. The table records approximately 130,000 clones, about 86% of them present only once. The receptor was isolated from a woman in her forties or fifties who had recovered from COVID-19. The sequenced sample was peripheral blood.

CDR3 region: CASSRTGTGANVLTF. The CDR3 coding sequence is TGTGCCAGCAGTAGGACAGGGACTGGGGCCAACGTCCTGACTTTC. V gene TRBV6-5 combines with J gene TRBJ2-6, with 8 bases aligning to TRBD1. Germline trimming cut 5 bases from V and 2 bases from J; bases unmatched to any gene: 2. CDR1 is MNHEY, CDR2 SVGAGI, per germline. The CDR3 length is 15 residues.